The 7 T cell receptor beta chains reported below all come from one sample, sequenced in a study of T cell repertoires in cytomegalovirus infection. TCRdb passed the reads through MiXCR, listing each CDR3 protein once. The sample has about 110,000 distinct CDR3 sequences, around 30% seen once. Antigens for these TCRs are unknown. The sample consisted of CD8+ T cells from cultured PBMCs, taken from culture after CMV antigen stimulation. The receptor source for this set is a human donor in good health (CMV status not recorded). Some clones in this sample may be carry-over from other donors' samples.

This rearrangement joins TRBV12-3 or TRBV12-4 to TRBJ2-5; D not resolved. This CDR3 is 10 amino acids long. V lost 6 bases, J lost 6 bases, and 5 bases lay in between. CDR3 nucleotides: TGTGCCAGCAGGGGAAAGACCCAGTACTTC. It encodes CASRGKTQYF.

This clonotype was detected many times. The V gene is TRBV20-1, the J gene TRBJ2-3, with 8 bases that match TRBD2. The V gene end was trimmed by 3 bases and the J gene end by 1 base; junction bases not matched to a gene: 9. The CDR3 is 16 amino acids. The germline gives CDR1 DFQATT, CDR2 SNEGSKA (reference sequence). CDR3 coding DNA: TGCAGTGCTAGTAGCGGGGTCAACGAGGGCACAGATACGCAGTATTTT. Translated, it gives CSASSGVNEGTDTQYF.

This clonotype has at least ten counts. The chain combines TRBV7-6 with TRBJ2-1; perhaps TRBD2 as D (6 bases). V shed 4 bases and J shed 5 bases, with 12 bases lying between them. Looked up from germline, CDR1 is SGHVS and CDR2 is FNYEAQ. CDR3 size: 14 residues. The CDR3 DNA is TGTGCCAGCAGCTCGGGACTTACCAACAATGAGCAGTTCTTC. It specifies CASSSGLTNNEQFF.

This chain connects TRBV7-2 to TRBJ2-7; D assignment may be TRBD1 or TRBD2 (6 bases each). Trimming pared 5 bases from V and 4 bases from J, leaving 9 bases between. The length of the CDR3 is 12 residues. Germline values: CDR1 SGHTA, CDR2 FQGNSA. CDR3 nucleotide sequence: TGTGCCAGCAGCACAGGGACTTACGAGCAGTACTTC. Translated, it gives CASSTGTYEQYF. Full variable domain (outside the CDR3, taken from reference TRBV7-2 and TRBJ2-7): GAGVSQSPSNKVTEKGKDVELRCDPISGHTALYWYRQSLGQGLEFLIYFQGNSAPDKSGLPSDRFSAERTGGSVSTLTIQRTQQEDSAVYLCASSTGTYEQYFGPGTRLTVT.

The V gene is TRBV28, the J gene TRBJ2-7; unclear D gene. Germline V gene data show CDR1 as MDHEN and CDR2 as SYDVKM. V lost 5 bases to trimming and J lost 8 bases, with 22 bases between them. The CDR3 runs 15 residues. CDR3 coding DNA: TGTGCCAGCAGTCCCTCTGACACCAATACTGGGAAGCAGTACTTC. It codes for CASSPSDTNTGKQYF.

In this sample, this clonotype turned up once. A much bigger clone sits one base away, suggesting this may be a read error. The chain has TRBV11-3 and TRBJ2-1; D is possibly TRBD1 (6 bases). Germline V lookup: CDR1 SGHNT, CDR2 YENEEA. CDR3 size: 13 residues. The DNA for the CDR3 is TGTGCCAGCAGCCCATCTGGGGACAATAAGCAGTTCTTC. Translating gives CASSPSGDNKQFF.

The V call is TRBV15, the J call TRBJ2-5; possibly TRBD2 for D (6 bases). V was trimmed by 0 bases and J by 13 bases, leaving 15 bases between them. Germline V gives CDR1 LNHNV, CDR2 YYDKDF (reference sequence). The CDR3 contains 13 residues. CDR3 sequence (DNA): TGTGCCACCAGCAGAGATGAGGAGGGGCCAGGGTACTTC. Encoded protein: CATSRDEEGPGYF.